This T cell receptor beta chain came from a study of blood T cell repertoires in COVID-19. Study summary: Researchers got acute and convalescent COVID-19 samples from the United States, Italy and Spain. T cells, B-cell-depleted T cells, or PBMCs supplied cDNA or gDNA.

Only in-frame clones appear in the TCRdb table, and some are missing; sequencing was by immunoSEQ multiplex PCR. The sample holds about 230,000 clones, around 78% seen once. V trimming: 5 bases; J trimming: 1 base; junction bases outside the gene matches: 8. The CDR3 spans 16 residues. Per germline, CDR1 SGHTA and CDR2 FQGNSA. The receptor was derived from a woman in her sixties or seventies with active or convalescent COVID-19. The chain couples TRBV7-2 to TRBJ1-2; 9 bases line up with TRBD1. Sequencing input: peripheral blood. The CDR3 is CASSMTGGRFNYGYTF. The DNA of the CDR3 is TGTGCCAGCAGCATGACAGGGGGTCGCTTTAACTATGGCTACACCTTC. The full variable domain, its missing parts supplied by reference TRBV7-2 and TRBJ1-2, is GAGVSQSPSNKVTEKGKDVELRCDPISGHTALYWYRQSLGQGLEFLIYFQGNSAPDKSGLPSDRFSAERTGGSVSTLTIQRTQQEDSAVYLCASSMTGGRFNYGYTFGSGTRLTVV.